The next 15 T cell receptor beta chains were all read from a single sample in a study of T cells in Graves' hyperthyroidism and ophthalmopathy. What was amplified from RNA transcripts were TCR beta CDR3 regions. The TCR CDR3 was amplified in a first-round RT-PCR using the HTBI primer set. Each CDR3 protein is one row after TCRdb ran MiXCR on the multiplex PCR reads. The data show more than 300,000 distinct CDR3 sequences, approximately 17% seen once. Sequencing used blood. The source of these receptors is a young man with Graves' ophthalmopathy.

The V call is TRBV7-3, the J call TRBJ2-7, with TRBD1 matching over 7 bases. V shed 4 bases, J shed 2 bases, and the junction held 2 bases outside the gene matches. CDR1 is SGHTA and CDR2 is FQGTGA in the germline V gene. The CDR3 has 13 residues. In nucleotides, the CDR3 is TGTGCCAGCAGCTGGGACAGAGCCTACGAGCAGTACTTC. Encoded protein: CASSWDRAYEQYF.

The chain uses TRBV19 and TRBJ1-4, with no clear D. CDR1 is LNHDA and CDR2 is SQIVND in the germline V gene (reference sequence). This CDR3 contains 14 residues. The V end was cut by 6 bases, the J end by 2 bases, with 10 bases between. CDR3 residues: CASSSTGTNEKLFF. As DNA, the CDR3 is TGTGCCAGTAGCTCTACTGGCACTAATGAAAAACTGTTTTTT.

This clonotype was observed a handful of times. DNA for the CDR3: TGTGCCAGCAGTTCCGGGACAGAGAATCAGCCCCAGCATTTT. It translates to CASSSGTENQPQHF. The V gene is TRBV6-1, the J gene TRBJ1-5, with 7 bases aligning to TRBD1. The germline V gene encodes CDR1 MNHNS and CDR2 SASEGT. CDR3 size: 14 residues. The junction had 5 bases not matched to a gene; V was cut back by 5 bases and J by 4 bases.

This clonotype has ten or more counts. V usage is TRBV11-1 and J usage is TRBJ1-1; D not certain. The germline V gene has CDR1 SGHAT and CDR2 FQDESV (reference sequence). The CDR3 consists of 15 residues. The V and J ends lost 7 bases and 1 base respectively, with 16 bases between them. The CDR3: CASTQSRSTNTEAFF. CDR3 DNA sequence: TGTGCCAGCACCCAGTCCAGGAGCACGAACACTGAAGCTTTCTTT.

This clonotype was picked up many times. The rearrangement joins TRBV11-2 to TRBJ2-1; 7 nucleotides line up with TRBD1. The length of the CDR3 is 17 residues. The junction had 17 bases not matched to a gene; V was cut back by 4 bases and J by 8 bases. Germline CDR1 and CDR2: SGHAT and FQNNGV. The CDR3 loop reads CASSSLQGQLDLYEQFF. For the CDR3, the DNA is TGTGCCAGCAGCTCGCTACAGGGGCAATTGGATTTGTATGAGCAGTTCTTC.

This clonotype was found a few times. This sequence joins TRBV4-2 and TRBJ2-3; D is perhaps TRBD1 or TRBD2 (5 bases each). The CDR3 extends over 15 amino acids. Germline CDR1 reads LGHNA; CDR2 reads YNFKEQ. Trimming shortened V by 1 base and J by 2 bases, and 10 bases separated the two germline ends. The CDR3 DNA follows: TGTGCCAGCAGCCAAGTCGACGGGGCCACAGATACGCAGTATTTT. It specifies CASSQVDGATDTQYF.

The chain has TRBV4-1 and TRBJ2-1; no definite D call. Germline lookup yields CDR1 MGHRA and CDR2 YSYEKL. The CDR3 consists of 15 residues. Trimming shortened V by 4 bases and J by 5 bases, and 15 bases separated the two germline ends. The CDR3 nucleotides are TGCGCCAGCAGCCTCGAGGTAACAAGACACAATGAGCAGTTCTTC. As protein: CASSLEVTRHNEQFF.

Regarding this clonotype: The germline gene is not matched at one end of the junction; a read error may be the cause. The chain uses TRBV27 and TRBJ1-5, with unresolved D. The CDR3 covers 12 residues. Germline values: CDR1 MNHEY, CDR2 SMNVEV (reference sequence). The CDR3 DNA sequence: TGTGCCAGCAGTCAAGTCAATCAGCCCCGGCATTTT. It codes for CASSQVNQPRHF.

This clonotype has at least ten counts. CDR3 nucleotides: TGTGCCAGCAGCTTTGGGGGGGGACAGTCGGGCTACACCTTC. Encoded protein: CASSFGGGQSGYTF. This chain uses TRBV12-3 or TRBV12-4 with TRBJ1-2, with 7 bases fitting TRBD1. Germline trimming cut 6 bases from V and 8 bases from J; bases unmatched to any gene: 12. This CDR3 region has 14 residues.

This clonotype was seen at least ten times. The chain combines TRBV12-3 or TRBV12-4 with TRBJ1-2; 8 bases agree with TRBD1. The V and J ends lost 3 bases and 7 bases, in that order; junction bases with no gene match: 7. This CDR3 region has 14 residues. The CDR3 spells CASSFADRGGGYTF. The CDR3 DNA follows: TGTGCCAGCAGTTTCGCCGACAGGGGAGGTGGCTACACCTTC.

This clonotype was counted many times. The rearrangement links TRBV12-3 or TRBV12-4 to TRBJ1-2; D is undetermined. The ends were cut back, 4 bases at V and 4 bases at J, with 19 bases in the middle. The CDR3 contains 16 residues. CDR3 DNA sequence: TGTGCCAGCAGTTCCCCTGGACTGAGGGAACCCTATGGCTACACCTTC. Its translation: CASSSPGLREPYGYTF.

The J gene is TRBJ2-7, the V gene TRBV2, with 7 bases matching TRBD2. The length of the CDR3 is 15 residues. CDR1 SNHLY and CDR2 FYNNEI come from the germline V gene. The V gene end was trimmed by 0 bases and the J gene end by 5 bases; junction bases not matched to a gene: 7. The DNA for the CDR3 is TGTGCCAGCAGTGAAGCGGGGAGGGTGCAGCACGAGCAGTACTTC. Amino acid sequence: CASSEAGRVQHEQYF.

The chain carries TRBV10-2 and TRBJ2-4; 7 nucleotides line up with TRBD1. There are 15 residues in the CDR3. The ends lost 6 bases at V and 6 bases at J; junction bases unmatched: 11. Germline V gene lookup returns CDR1 WSHSY and CDR2 SAAADI. The CDR3 here is CASSAGTEYRNIQYF. In DNA form, the CDR3 reads TGCGCCAGCAGCGCCGGGACAGAGTACAGAAACATTCAGTACTTC.

This clonotype was picked up many times. CDR3 in amino acids: CASSERGASGANVLTF. The DNA for the CDR3 is TGTGCCAGCAGTGAACGGGGGGCATCTGGGGCCAACGTCCTGACTTTC. This chain joins TRBV2 and TRBJ2-6, with D possibly matching TRBD2 (7 bases). The CDR3 extends over 16 amino acids. The V and J ends lost 2 bases and 1 base respectively, with 9 bases between them. Germline V gene sequence: CDR1 SNHLY, CDR2 FYNNEI. Filled out from reference TRBV2 and TRBJ2-6, the complete variable domain reads EPEVTQTPSHQVTQMGQEVILRCVPISNHLYFYWYRQILGQKVEFLVSFYNNEISEKSEIFDDQFSVERPDGSNFTLKIRSTKLEDSAMYFCASSERGASGANVLTFGAGSRLTVL.

This chain links TRBV19 with TRBJ1-1; tentative D call: TRBD1 (5 bases). The CDR3 loop spans 13 amino acids. Germline CDR1 and CDR2: LNHDA and SQIVND (reference sequence). V lost 6 bases to trimming and J lost 7 bases, with 15 bases between them. Written as DNA, the CDR3 is TGTGCCAGTAGGCAATTCGTGGGGGATGAAGCTTTCTTT. Protein product: CASRQFVGDEAFF.